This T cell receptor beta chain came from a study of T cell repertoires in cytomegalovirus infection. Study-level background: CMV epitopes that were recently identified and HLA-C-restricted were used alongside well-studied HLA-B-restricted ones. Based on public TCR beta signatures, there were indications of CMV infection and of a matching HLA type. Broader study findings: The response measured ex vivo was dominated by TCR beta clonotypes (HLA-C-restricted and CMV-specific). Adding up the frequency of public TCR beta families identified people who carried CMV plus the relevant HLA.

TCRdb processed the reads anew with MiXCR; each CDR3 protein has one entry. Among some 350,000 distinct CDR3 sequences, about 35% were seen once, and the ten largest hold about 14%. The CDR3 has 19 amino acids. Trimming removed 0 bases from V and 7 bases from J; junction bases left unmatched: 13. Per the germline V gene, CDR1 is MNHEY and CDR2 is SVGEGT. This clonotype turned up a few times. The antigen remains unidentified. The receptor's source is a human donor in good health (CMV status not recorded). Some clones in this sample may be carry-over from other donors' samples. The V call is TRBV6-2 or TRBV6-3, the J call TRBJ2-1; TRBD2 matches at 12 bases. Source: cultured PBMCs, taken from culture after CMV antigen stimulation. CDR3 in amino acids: CASSYSASGRAWIVNEQFF. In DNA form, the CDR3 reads TGTGCCAGCAGTTACTCAGCTAGCGGGAGGGCCTGGATTGTAAATGAGCAGTTCTTC.